The subject of this entry is one TCR beta chain. Antigen unknown. The V and J ends lost 3 bases and 6 bases, in that order; junction bases with no gene match: 2. The germline CDR1 and CDR2 sequences are SGDLS and YYNGEE. The CDR3 totals 15 residues. The sample is drawn from a study of T cell repertoires in cytomegalovirus infection. Study-wide context: CMV epitopes, recently identified HLA-C-restricted and well-studied HLA-B-restricted, were used.

TCRdb itself ran the reads through MiXCR, one entry per CDR3 protein. The table shows more than 75,000 distinct CDR3 sequences, with about 29% occurring only once. The study's findings and limits: HLA-C-restricted TCR beta clonotypes specific for CMV led the ex vivo response.

The sequencing here drew on CD8+ T cells from cultured PBMCs, taken from culture after CMV antigen stimulation. The rearrangement links TRBV9 to TRBJ2-3; 15 nucleotides match TRBD2. The sequence was obtained from a human donor in good health (CMV status not recorded). Some clones in this sample may be carry-over from other donors' samples. Here the CDR3 DNA reads TGTGCCAGCAGCGCAGGACTAGCGGGGGGGGATACGCAGTATTTT. This encodes CASSAGLAGGDTQYF.